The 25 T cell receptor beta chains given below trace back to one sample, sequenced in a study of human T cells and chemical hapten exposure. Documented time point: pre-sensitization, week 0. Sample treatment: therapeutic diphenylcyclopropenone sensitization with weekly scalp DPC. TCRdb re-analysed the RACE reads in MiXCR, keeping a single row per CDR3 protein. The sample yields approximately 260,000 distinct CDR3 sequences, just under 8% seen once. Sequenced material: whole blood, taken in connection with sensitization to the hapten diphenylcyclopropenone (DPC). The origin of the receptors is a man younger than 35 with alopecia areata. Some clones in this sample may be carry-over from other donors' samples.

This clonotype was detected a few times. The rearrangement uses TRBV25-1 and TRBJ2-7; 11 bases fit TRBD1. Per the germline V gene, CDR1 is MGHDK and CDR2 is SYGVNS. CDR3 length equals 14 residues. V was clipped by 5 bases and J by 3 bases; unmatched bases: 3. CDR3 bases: TGTGCCAGCAGTCAGGGACAGGGGGTCTACGAGCAGTACTTC. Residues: CASSQGQGVYEQYF.

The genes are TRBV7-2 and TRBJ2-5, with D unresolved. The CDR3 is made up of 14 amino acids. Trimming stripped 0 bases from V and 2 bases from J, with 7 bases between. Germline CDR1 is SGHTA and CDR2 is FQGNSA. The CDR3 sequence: CASSLALPQETQYF. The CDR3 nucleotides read TGTGCCAGCAGCTTAGCGCTCCCGCAAGAGACCCAGTACTTC.

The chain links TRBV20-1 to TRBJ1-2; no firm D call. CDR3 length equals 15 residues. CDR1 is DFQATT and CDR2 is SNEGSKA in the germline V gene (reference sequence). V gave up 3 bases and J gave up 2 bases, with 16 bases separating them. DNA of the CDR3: TGCAGTGCTAGGGATTGGCAGTCAGCCAACTATGGCTACACCTTC. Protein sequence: CSARDWQSANYGYTF.

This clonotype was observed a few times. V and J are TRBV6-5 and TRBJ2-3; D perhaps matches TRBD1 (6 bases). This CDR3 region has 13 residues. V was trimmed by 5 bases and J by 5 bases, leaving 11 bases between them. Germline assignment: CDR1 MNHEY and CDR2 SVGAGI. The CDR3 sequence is CASSEPGVDTQYF. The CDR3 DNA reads TGTGCCAGCAGTGAACCAGGGGTAGATACGCAGTATTTT.

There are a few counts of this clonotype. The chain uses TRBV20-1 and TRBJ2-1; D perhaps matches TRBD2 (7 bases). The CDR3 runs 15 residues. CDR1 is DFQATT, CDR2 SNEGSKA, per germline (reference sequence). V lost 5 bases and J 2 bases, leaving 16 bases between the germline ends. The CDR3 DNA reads TGCAGTGCTGGGGGGGCGAGTTGGCCCTACAATGAGCAGTTCTTC. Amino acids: CSAGGASWPYNEQFF.

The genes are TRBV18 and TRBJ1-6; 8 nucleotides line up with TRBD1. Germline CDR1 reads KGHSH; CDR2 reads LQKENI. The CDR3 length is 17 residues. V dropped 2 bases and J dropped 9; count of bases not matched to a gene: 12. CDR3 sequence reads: CASSPRNRDRQSSPLHF. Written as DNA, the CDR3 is TGTGCCAGCTCACCAAGAAACCGGGACAGGCAAAGTTCACCCCTCCACTTT.

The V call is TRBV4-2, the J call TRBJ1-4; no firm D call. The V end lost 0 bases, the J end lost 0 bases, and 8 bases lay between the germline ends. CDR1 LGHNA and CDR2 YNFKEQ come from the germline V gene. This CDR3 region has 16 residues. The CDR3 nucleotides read TGTGCCAGCAGCCAAGATATAACAGCAACTAATGAAAAACTGTTTTTT. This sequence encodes CASSQDITATNEKLFF.

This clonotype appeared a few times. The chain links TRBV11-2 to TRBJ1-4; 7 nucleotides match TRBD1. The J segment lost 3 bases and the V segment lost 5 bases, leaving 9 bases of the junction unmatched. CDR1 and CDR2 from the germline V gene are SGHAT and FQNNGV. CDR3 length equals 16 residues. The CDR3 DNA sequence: TGTGCCAGCAGCCGCGAGAGGGGGCTGGCTAATGAAAAACTGTTTTTT. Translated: CASSRERGLANEKLFF.

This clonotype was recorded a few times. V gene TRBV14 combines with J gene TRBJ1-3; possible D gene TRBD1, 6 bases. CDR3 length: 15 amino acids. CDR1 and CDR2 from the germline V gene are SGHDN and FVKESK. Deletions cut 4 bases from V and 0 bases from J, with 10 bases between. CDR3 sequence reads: CASSPWTVSGNTIYF. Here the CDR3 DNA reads TGTGCCAGCAGCCCTTGGACAGTCTCTGGAAACACCATATATTTT.

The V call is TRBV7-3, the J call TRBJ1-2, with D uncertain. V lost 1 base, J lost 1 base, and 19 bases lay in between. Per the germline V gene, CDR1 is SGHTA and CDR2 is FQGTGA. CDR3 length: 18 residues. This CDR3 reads CASSLKASTHKLNYGYTF. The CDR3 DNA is TGTGCCAGCAGCTTAAAGGCCAGCACACACAAACTTAACTATGGCTACACCTTC. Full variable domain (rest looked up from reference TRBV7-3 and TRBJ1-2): GAGVSQTPSNKVTEKGKYVELRCDPISGHTALYWYRQSLGQGPEFLIYFQGTGAADDSGLPNDRFFAVRPEGSVSTLKIQRTERGDSAVYLCASSLKASTHKLNYGYTFGSGTRLTVV.

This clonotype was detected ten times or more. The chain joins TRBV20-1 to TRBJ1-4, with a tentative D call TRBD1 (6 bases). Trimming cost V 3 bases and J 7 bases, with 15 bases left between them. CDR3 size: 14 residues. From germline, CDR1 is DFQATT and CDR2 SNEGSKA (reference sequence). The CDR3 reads CSASAAGEGEKLFF. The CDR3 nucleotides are TGCAGTGCTAGTGCGGCAGGGGAGGGTGAAAAACTGTTTTTT.

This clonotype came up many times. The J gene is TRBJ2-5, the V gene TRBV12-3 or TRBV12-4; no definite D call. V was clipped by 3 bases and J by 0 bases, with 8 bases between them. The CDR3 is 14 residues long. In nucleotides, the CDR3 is TGTGCCAGCAGTTTTGGCATAAACCAAGAGACCCAGTACTTC. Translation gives CASSFGINQETQYF.

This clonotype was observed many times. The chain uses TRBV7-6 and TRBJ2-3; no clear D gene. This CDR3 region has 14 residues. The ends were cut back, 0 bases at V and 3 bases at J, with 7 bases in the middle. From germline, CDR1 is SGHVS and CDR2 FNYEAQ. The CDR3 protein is CASSLAVKTDTQYF. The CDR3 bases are TGTGCCAGCAGCTTAGCGGTGAAGACAGATACGCAGTATTTT.

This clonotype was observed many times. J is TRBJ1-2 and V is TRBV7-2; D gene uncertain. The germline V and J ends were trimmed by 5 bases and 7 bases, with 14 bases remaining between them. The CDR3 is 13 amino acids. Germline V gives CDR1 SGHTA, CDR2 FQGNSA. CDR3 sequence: CASSPAGLAGYTF. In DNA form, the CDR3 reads TGTGCCAGCAGCCCGGCCGGACTCGCTGGCTACACCTTC.

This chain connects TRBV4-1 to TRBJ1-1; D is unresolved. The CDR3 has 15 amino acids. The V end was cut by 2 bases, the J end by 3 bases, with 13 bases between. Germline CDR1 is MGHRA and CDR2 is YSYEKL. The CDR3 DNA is TGCGCCAGCAGCCAAAATGGTCCTGGGGACACTGAAGCTTTCTTT. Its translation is CASSQNGPGDTEAFF.

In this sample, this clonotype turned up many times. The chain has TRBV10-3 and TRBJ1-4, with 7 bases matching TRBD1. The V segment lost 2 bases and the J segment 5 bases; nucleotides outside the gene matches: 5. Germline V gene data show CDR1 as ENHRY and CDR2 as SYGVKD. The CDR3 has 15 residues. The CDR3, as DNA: TGTGCCATCAGTGAGCAGGGGGGTTCAAATGAAAAACTGTTTTTT. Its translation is CAISEQGGSNEKLFF.

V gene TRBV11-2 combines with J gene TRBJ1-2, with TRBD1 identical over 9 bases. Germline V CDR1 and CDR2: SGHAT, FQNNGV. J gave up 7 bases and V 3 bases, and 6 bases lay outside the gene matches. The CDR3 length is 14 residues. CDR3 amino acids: CASSFYRGRSGYTF. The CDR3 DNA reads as TGTGCCAGCAGCTTTTACAGGGGGCGATCTGGCTACACCTTC.

This CDR3 is CSVPRGTQETQYF. As DNA, the CDR3 is TGCAGCGTTCCACGGGGGACGCAAGAGACCCAGTACTTC. V is TRBV29-1 and J is TRBJ2-5, with D perhaps TRBD2 (6 bases). V shed 5 bases and J shed 2 bases, with 12 bases lying between them. The CDR3 consists of 13 residues. Germline CDR1 SQVTM, CDR2 ANQGSEA.

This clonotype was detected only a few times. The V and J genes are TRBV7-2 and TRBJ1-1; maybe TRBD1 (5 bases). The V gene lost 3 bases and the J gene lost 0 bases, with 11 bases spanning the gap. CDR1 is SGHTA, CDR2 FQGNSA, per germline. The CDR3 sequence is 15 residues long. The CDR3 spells CASSLPGQMNTEAFF. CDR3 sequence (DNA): TGTGCCAGCAGCTTGCCAGGGCAGATGAACACTGAAGCTTTCTTT.

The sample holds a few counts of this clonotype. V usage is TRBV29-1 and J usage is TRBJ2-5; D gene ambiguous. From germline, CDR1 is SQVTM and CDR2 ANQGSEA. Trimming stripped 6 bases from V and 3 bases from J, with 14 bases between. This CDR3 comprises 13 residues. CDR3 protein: CSVAVNYEETQYF. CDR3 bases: TGCAGCGTGGCAGTTAATTATGAAGAGACCCAGTACTTC. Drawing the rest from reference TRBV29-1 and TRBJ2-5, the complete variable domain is SAVISQKPSRDICQRGTSLTIQCQVDSQVTMMFWYRQQPGQSLTLIATANQGSEATYESGFVIDKFPISRPNLTFSTLTVSNMSPEDSSIYLCSVAVNYEETQYFGPGTRLLVL.

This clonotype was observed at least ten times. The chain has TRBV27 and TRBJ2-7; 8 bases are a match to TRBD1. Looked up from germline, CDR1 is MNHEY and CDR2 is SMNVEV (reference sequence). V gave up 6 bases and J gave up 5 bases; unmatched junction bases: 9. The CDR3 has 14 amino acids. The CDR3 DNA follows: TGTGCCAGCAGCCCTTTGGGACAGGTAAACGAGCAGTACTTC. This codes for CASSPLGQVNEQYF.

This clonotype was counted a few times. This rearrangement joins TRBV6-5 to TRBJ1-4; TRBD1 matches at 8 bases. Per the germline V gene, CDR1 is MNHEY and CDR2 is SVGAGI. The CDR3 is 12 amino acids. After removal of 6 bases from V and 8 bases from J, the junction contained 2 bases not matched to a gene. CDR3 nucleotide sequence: TGTGCCAGCAGAGGGGACAGGGAAAAACTGTTTTTT. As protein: CASRGDREKLFF.

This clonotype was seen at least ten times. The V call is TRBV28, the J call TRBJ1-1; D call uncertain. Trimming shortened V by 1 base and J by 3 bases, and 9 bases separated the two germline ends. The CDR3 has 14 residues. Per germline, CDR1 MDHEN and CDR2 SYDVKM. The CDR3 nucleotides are TGTGCCAGCAGTTTATCGGGGATTTACACTGAAGCTTTCTTT. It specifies CASSLSGIYTEAFF.

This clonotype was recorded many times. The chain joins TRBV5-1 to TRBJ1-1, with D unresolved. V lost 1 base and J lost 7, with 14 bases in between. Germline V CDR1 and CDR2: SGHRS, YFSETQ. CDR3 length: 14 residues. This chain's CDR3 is CASSLSGHRSEAFF. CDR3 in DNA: TGCGCCAGCAGCTTGTCCGGGCATAGAAGTGAAGCTTTCTTT.

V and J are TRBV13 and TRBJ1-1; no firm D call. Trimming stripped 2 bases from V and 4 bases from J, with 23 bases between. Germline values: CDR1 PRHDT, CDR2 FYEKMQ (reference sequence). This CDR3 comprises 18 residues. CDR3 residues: CASSLIIPNLESGTEAFF. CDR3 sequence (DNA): TGTGCCAGCAGCTTAATTATACCAAACTTGGAGAGCGGCACTGAAGCTTTCTTT.